The present entry profiles one T cell receptor (beta chain) with its context. The antigen is undetermined. CDR3 length: 14 amino acids. CDR1 is KGHDR, CDR2 SFDVKD, per germline. V was shortened by 8 bases and J by 1 base, with 13 bases between the two germline ends. Method: immunoSEQ multiplex PCR; TCRdb's copy keeps in-frame clones and lacks some. The sample shows 75,000 to 100,000 clones, 88% of them seen only once. The source of the sample is a study of T cell responses to AZD1222 COVID-19 vaccine. Whole-study results and caveats: Dominant CD4 TCR responses targeted spike regions 160-218 and 743-854. None of the repertoires were sampled until the peak T cell response had passed.

This TCR was sampled from an adult in good health. The rearrangement uses TRBV24-1 and TRBJ1-1; a weak D match, TRBD1 (6 bases). The starting material was peripheral blood, obtained on day 0 of MenACWY control vaccination. The CDR3 nucleotides read TGTGCCACCACCCAGGGACATCCGAACACTGAAGCTTTCTTT. Its translation: CATTQGHPNTEAFF.